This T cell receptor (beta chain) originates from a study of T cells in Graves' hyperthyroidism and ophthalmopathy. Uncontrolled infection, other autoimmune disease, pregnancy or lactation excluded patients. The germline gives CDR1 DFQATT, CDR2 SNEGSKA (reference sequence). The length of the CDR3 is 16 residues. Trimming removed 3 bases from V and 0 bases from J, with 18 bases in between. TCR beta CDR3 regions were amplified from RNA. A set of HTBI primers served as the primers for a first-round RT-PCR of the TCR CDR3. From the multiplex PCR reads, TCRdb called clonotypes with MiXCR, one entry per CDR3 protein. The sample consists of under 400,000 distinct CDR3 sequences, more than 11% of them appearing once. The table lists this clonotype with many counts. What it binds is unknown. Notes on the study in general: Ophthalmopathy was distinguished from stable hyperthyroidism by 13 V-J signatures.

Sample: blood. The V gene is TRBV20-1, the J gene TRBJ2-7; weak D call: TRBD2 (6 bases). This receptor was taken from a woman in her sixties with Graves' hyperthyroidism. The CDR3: CSARSRERVLSYEQYF. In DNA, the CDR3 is TGCAGTGCTAGGTCTCGAGAGCGGGTTCTCTCCTACGAGCAGTACTTC.